A single sample is the source of the 30 T cell receptor beta chains below, sequenced in a study of human T cells and chemical hapten exposure. The time point denotes: pre-sensitization, week 0. As to treatment: therapeutic diphenylcyclopropenone sensitization with weekly scalp DPC. TCRdb re-derived calls from the RACE reads in MiXCR, one entry per CDR3 protein. The table shows over 55,000 distinct CDR3 sequences, with more than 8% occurring only once. The specimen was whole blood, collected in connection with sensitization to the hapten diphenylcyclopropenone (DPC). Receptors were obtained from a middle-aged man with alopecia areata. Some clones in this sample may be carry-over from other donors' samples.

This clonotype was seen only a few times. This sequence joins TRBV15 and TRBJ2-7; D may be TRBD1 or TRBD2 (5 bases each). Trimming pared 1 base from V and 5 bases from J, leaving 12 bases between. CDR1 is LNHNV, CDR2 YYDKDF, per germline (reference sequence). The CDR3 contains 14 residues. CDR3 sequence: CATSRVSGTHEQYF. The CDR3 bases are TGTGCCACCAGCAGAGTATCGGGGACCCACGAGCAGTACTTC.

The chain links TRBV29-1 to TRBJ2-1; 9 positions agree with TRBD2. The ends lost 6 bases at V and 2 bases at J; junction bases unmatched: 5. The CDR3 covers 14 residues. Germline V lookup: CDR1 SQVTM, CDR2 ANQGSEA. CDR3 in amino acids: CSVREGRTYNEQFF. CDR3 DNA sequence: TGCAGCGTGCGGGAGGGCCGGACCTACAATGAGCAGTTCTTC.

This clonotype has at least ten counts. The CDR3 spells CASSLNSETGELFF. CDR3 in DNA: TGCGCCAGCAGCTTGAACTCGGAAACCGGGGAGCTGTTTTTT. The V and J genes are TRBV5-1 and TRBJ2-2; D gene unclear. Trimming removed 1 base from V and 5 bases from J, with 9 bases in between. The CDR3 covers 14 residues. Germline loops: CDR1 SGHRS, CDR2 YFSETQ.

This clonotype has at least ten counts. CDR3 DNA sequence: TGCAGCGTTGAATTAGCGGACCCTATCTACGAGCAGTACTTC. This translates into CSVELADPIYEQYF. V gene TRBV29-1 combines with J gene TRBJ2-7; weak D call: TRBD2 (6 bases). The CDR3 totals 14 residues. V was cut by 2 bases and J by 3 bases, with 14 bases left in between. Germline V gene lookup returns CDR1 SQVTM and CDR2 ANQGSEA.

This clonotype was detected a few times. J is TRBJ1-5 and V is TRBV19; possibly TRBD1 for D (5 bases). Trimming left V 5 bases short and J 7 bases short, with 24 bases between. The CDR3 spans 17 residues. Germline V gene sequence: CDR1 LNHDA, CDR2 SQIVND (reference sequence). In DNA, the CDR3 is TGTGCCAGTAGTTCGGCCTTTGGGGCCTCCTTTGGACAGCCCCAGCATTTT. Amino acid sequence: CASSSAFGASFGQPQHF.

In this sample, this clonotype turned up many times. This chain connects TRBV28 to TRBJ2-7; TRBD1 agrees at 8 bases. V was pared by 6 bases and J by 2 bases, with 6 bases of the junction left unmatched. The germline CDR1 and CDR2 sequences are MDHEN and SYDVKM. The CDR3 has 14 residues. For the CDR3, the DNA is TGTGCCAGCAGGCCCGGGACAGGACCCTACGAGCAGTACTTC. Protein sequence: CASRPGTGPYEQYF.

The chain joins TRBV3-1 to TRBJ1-5, with TRBD1 as a possible D gene (5 bases). CDR3 length: 15 amino acids. The V end was cut by 0 bases, the J end by 6 bases, with 12 bases between. The V gene's germline CDR1 is LGHDT and CDR2 YNNKEL (reference sequence). CDR3 sequence (DNA): TGTGCCAGCAGCCAAGATAGACAGTCTGGTCAGCCCCAGCATTTT. Amino acids: CASSQDRQSGQPQHF.

This clonotype was observed at least ten times. One end of the junction is discordant with germline, which a read error may explain. The CDR3 loop is CASSLGYEQYF. In nucleotides, the CDR3 is TGTGCCAGCAGCTTAGGGTACGAGCAGTACTTC. V and J are TRBV12-3 or TRBV12-4 and TRBJ2-7; D is undetermined. CDR3 length: 11 residues.

This clonotype has more than one count but fewer than ten. The chain has TRBV7-9 and TRBJ1-5; D is possibly TRBD1 (6 bases). CDR1 is SEHNR, CDR2 FQNEAQ, per germline (reference sequence). The CDR3 covers 14 residues. The germline V and J ends were trimmed by 4 bases and 8 bases, with 15 bases remaining between them. The CDR3 sequence: CASSSGGPHEPQHF. The CDR3, as DNA: TGTGCCAGCAGCTCCGGGGGGCCCCATGAGCCCCAGCATTTT.

There are a few counts of this clonotype. The V and J genes are TRBV29-1 and TRBJ2-3, with D possibly TRBD2 on 5 matching bases. Trimming cost V 3 bases and J 2 bases, with 15 bases left between them. This CDR3 contains 15 residues. Germline V gives CDR1 SQVTM, CDR2 ANQGSEA. DNA for the CDR3: TGCAGCGTTGAGCCCCGACTACCCCTCACAGATACGCAGTATTTT. This encodes CSVEPRLPLTDTQYF.

V is TRBV4-1 and J is TRBJ2-4; no clear D. Deletions cut 1 base from V and 5 bases from J, with 12 bases between. Germline CDR1 reads MGHRA; CDR2 reads YSYEKL. There are 15 residues in the CDR3. The CDR3, as DNA: TGCGCCAGCAGCCAAGGGGTTCAACCCGAAAACATTCAGTACTTC. It specifies CASSQGVQPENIQYF.

The chain employs TRBV9 and TRBJ2-3, with a possible D match to TRBD2 (5 bases). Germline V gives CDR1 SGDLS, CDR2 YYNGEE. The CDR3 contains 14 residues. V was clipped by 0 bases and J by 0 bases, with 5 bases between them. The CDR3 DNA sequence: TGTGCCAGCAGCGTAGGCGGGAGCACAGATACGCAGTATTTT. The encoded protein is CASSVGGSTDTQYF. Filled out from reference TRBV9 and TRBJ2-3, the complete variable domain reads DSGVTQTPKHLITATGQRVTLRCSPRSGDLSVYWYQQSLDQGLQFLIQYYNGEERAKGNILERFSAQQFPDLHSELNLSSLELGDSALYFCASSVGGSTDTQYFGPGTRLTVL.

This clonotype was detected only a few times. The V call is TRBV5-4, the J call TRBJ1-1, with D possibly matching TRBD1 (5 bases). Deletions cut 0 bases from V and 11 bases from J, with 17 bases between. This CDR3 is 14 amino acids long. CDR1 and CDR2 from the germline V gene are SGHNT and YYREEE (reference sequence). As DNA, the CDR3 is TGTGCCAGCAGCTTGGTGGGGGAACACGCCGAGGCTTTCTTT. Protein sequence: CASSLVGEHAEAFF.

This clonotype appeared a few times. This sequence joins TRBV14 and TRBJ2-7, with a tentative D call TRBD2 (5 bases). CDR3 size: 12 residues. The germline V gene has CDR1 SGHDN and CDR2 FVKESK. Trimming stripped 3 bases from V and 9 bases from J, with 12 bases between. In DNA form, the CDR3 reads TGTGCCAGCAGCCACTGGGAGACCTGGCAGTACTTC. It codes for CASSHWETWQYF.

The CDR3 here is CSARRTESSYNEQFF. CDR3 sequence (DNA): TGCAGTGCTCGGAGAACAGAGAGCTCCTACAATGAGCAGTTCTTC. The J gene is TRBJ2-1, the V gene TRBV20-1; D is unresolved. This CDR3 contains 15 residues. The ends were cut back, 5 bases at V and 0 bases at J, with 14 bases in the middle. Germline values: CDR1 DFQATT, CDR2 SNEGSKA (reference sequence).

The chain combines TRBV28 with TRBJ2-7, with D uncertain. The germline V gene has CDR1 MDHEN and CDR2 SYDVKM. Trimming left V 1 base short and J 2 bases short, with 3 bases between. CDR3 length: 12 amino acids. CDR3 loop: CASSLFAYEQYF. In DNA form, the CDR3 reads TGTGCCAGCAGTTTATTCGCCTACGAGCAGTACTTC.

The chain uses TRBV3-1 and TRBJ2-7, with TRBD1 matching 9 bases. CDR3 size: 17 residues. Germline V gene data show CDR1 as LGHDT and CDR2 as YNNKEL (reference sequence). Losses at the gene ends were 0 bases for V and 7 bases for J; bases not matched to a gene: 13. The CDR3 bases are TGTGCCAGCAGCCAAGAGAACGGATGGACAGGGGCGGAGGAGCAGTACTTC. Protein: CASSQENGWTGAEEQYF.

V gene TRBV10-3 combines with J gene TRBJ1-5; D gene uncertain. CDR1 ENHRY and CDR2 SYGVKD come from the germline V gene. Trimming pared 10 bases from V and 1 base from J, leaving 8 bases between. CDR3 length: 12 residues. The CDR3 nucleotides are TGTGCCACCGGACTCAGCAATCAGCCCCAGCATTTT. Its translation: CATGLSNQPQHF.

This clonotype came up a few times. This sequence joins TRBV12-3 or TRBV12-4 and TRBJ1-1, with D uncertain. The CDR3 consists of 14 residues. Deletions cut 2 bases from V and 3 bases from J, with 10 bases between. The CDR3 DNA reads as TGTGCCAGCAGTTTAAAGGGAAGGTACACTGAAGCTTTCTTT. Protein product: CASSLKGRYTEAFF.

Within the sample, this clonotype is medium-sized. The chain joins TRBV28 to TRBJ1-5; D not resolved. Trimming took 3 bases from V and 3 from J, leaving 9 bases between them. The germline V gene has CDR1 MDHEN and CDR2 SYDVKM. This CDR3 has 14 residues. CDR3 protein: CASSFLVPNQPQHF. Written as DNA, the CDR3 is TGTGCCAGCAGTTTCTTAGTTCCCAATCAGCCCCAGCATTTT.

This clonotype was counted ten times or more. The chain combines TRBV5-1 with TRBJ2-7; D is possibly TRBD1 (5 bases). Germline assignment: CDR1 SGHRS and CDR2 YFSETQ. V was cut by 0 bases and J by 5 bases, with 12 bases left in between. There are 14 residues in the CDR3. The CDR3: CASSLAPGSNEQYF. CDR3 bases: TGCGCCAGCAGCTTGGCGCCAGGGTCGAACGAGCAGTACTTC.

The J gene is TRBJ2-3, the V gene TRBV5-1, with a weak D call TRBD2 (5 bases). The germline CDR1 and CDR2 sequences are SGHRS and YFSETQ. The CDR3 totals 14 residues. V was trimmed by 3 bases and J by 0 bases, leaving 8 bases between them. The CDR3 DNA sequence: TGCGCCAGCAGCTCCCGGACTAGCACAGATACGCAGTATTTT. Translation: CASSSRTSTDTQYF.

Ten or more counts support this clonotype. The J gene is TRBJ2-3, the V gene TRBV3-1; 8 bases fit TRBD2. V gave up 6 bases and J gave up 3 bases; unmatched junction bases: 8. The CDR3 has 15 residues. Per germline, CDR1 LGHDT and CDR2 YNNKEL (reference sequence). CDR3 nucleotides: TGTGCCAGCAGTCGAGCGGGAGTTGATACAGATACGCAGTATTTT. Translating gives CASSRAGVDTDTQYF.

This clonotype was observed a few times. The rearrangement links TRBV28 to TRBJ2-1; 12 bases agree with TRBD2. The V segment lost 5 bases and the J segment 5 bases; nucleotides outside the gene matches: 7. The CDR3 runs 16 residues. The germline V gene encodes CDR1 MDHEN and CDR2 SYDVKM. The chain's CDR3 is CASSVSTSGSHNEQFF. The CDR3 bases are TGTGCCAGCAGTGTCTCGACTAGCGGGAGCCACAATGAGCAGTTCTTC. The variable domain in full, completed from reference TRBV28 and TRBJ2-1, reads DVKVTQSSRYLVKRTGEKVFLECVQDMDHENMFWYRQDPGLGLRLIYFSYDVKMKEKGDIPEGYSVSREKKERFSLILESASTNQTSMYLCASSVSTSGSHNEQFFGPGTRLTVL.

This clonotype has ten or more counts. This chain joins TRBV12-3 or TRBV12-4 and TRBJ2-3; no clear D gene. The V and J ends lost 3 bases and 6 bases respectively, with 16 bases between them. This CDR3 region has 15 residues. For the CDR3, the DNA is TGTGCCAGCAGTTTCAACCTAGGATCGTCGGATACGCAGTATTTT. Translating gives CASSFNLGSSDTQYF.

This chain links TRBV28 with TRBJ2-1, with D hard to call. V gave up 8 bases and J gave up 0 bases, with 11 bases separating them. Germline lookup yields CDR1 MDHEN and CDR2 SYDVKM. The CDR3 totals 14 residues. CDR3 DNA sequence: TGTGCCAGCGGGCAGCCCATCTCCTACAATGAGCAGTTCTTC. It encodes CASGQPISYNEQFF.

Concerning this clonotype: It may be a read error: a sequence one base away is much more abundant. The chain links TRBV4-3 to TRBJ2-7; TRBD2 agrees at 7 bases. From germline, CDR1 is LGHNA and CDR2 YSLEER. CDR3 length equals 15 residues. Unmatched junction bases numbered 7, after V lost 1 base and J lost 4 bases. The CDR3 DNA reads as TGCGCCAGCAGCCAAGGAGGCGGGAGAACGTACGAGCAGTACTTC. This gives the protein CASSQGGGRTYEQYF.

The chain links TRBV7-6 to TRBJ2-3, with TRBD2 matching 9 bases. CDR1 is SGHVS and CDR2 is FNYEAQ in the germline V gene. The CDR3 runs 17 residues. The ends lost 5 bases at V and 0 bases at J; junction bases unmatched: 9. In DNA, the CDR3 is TGTGCCAGCAGCGCAACGATTCTAGCGGGGAGCACAGATACGCAGTATTTT. Amino acid sequence: CASSATILAGSTDTQYF.

The sample holds many counts of this clonotype. The chain couples TRBV14 to TRBJ2-1; tentatively, D is TRBD1 (6 bases). The CDR3 has 18 residues. CDR1 and CDR2 (germline): SGHDN, FVKESK. V shed 2 bases and J shed 0 bases, with 17 bases lying between them. In DNA form, the CDR3 reads TGTGCCAGCAGCCAATGGGGTGGGGCAGGGGACTCCTACAATGAGCAGTTCTTC. Encoded protein: CASSQWGGAGDSYNEQFF.

This clonotype showed up many times. V is TRBV10-2 and J is TRBJ2-6; no clear D gene. Germline V gene sequence: CDR1 WSHSY, CDR2 SAAADI. This CDR3 region has 13 residues. V lost 4 bases, J lost 4 bases, and 5 bases lay in between. The CDR3, as DNA: TGCGCCAGCAGTGCCGCCGGGGCCAACGTCCTGACTTTC. Amino acids: CASSAAGANVLTF.